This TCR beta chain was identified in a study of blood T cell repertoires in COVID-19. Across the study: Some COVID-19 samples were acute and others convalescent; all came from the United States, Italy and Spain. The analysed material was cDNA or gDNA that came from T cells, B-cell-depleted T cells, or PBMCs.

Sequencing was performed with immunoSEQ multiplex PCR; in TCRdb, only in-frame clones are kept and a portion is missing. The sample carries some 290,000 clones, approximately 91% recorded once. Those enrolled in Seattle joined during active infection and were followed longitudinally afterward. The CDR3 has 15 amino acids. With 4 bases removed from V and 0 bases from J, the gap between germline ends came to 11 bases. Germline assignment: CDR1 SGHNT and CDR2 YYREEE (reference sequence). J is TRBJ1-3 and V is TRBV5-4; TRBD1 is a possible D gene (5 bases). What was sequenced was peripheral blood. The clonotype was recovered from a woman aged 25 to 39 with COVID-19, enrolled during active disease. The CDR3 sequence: CASSPGLSSGNTIYF. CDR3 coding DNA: TGTGCCAGCAGCCCGGGACTCAGCTCTGGAAACACCATATATTTT.